This is a list of T cell receptor beta chains from one sample in a study of blood T cell repertoires in COVID-19. Assay used: immunoSEQ multiplex PCR; TCRdb lists only in-frame clones, some missing. The sample records tens of thousands of clones, approximately 80% being singletons. Material for sequencing was peripheral blood. Receptors were obtained from a man in his 70s with COVID-19, enrolled during active disease. CDR3s include the opening cysteine and the closing phenylalanine or tryptophan. D genes are given only for firm matches. The size entry is marked missing in some rows and otherwise reads once, few, many or a size class.

j_gene,abundance,d_gene,v_gene,CDR3aa,CDR3nt
TRBJ2-5,.,TRBD1,TRBV5-4,CASSSTGGETQYF,TGTGCCAGCAGCTCGACAGGGGGCGAGACCCAGTACTTC
TRBJ2-1,once,.,TRBV4-1,CASSLSTFLSYNEQFF,TGCGCCAGCAGCCTTTCAACTTTCCTCTCCTACAATGAGCAGTTCTTC
TRBJ1-2,few,.,TRBV5-4,CASSLLGVLGYTF,TGTGCCAGCAGCCTCCTCGGGGTTTTGGGCTACACCTTC
TRBJ2-7,.,TRBD1,TRBV4-3,CASSQGWGQGVPYEQYF,TGCGCCAGCAGCCAAGGATGGGGACAGGGTGTCCCCTACGAGCAGTACTTC
TRBJ2-1,few,.,TRBV28,CASSLDLSSYNEQFF,TGTGCCAGCAGTTTAGACTTGAGCTCCTACAATGAGCAGTTCTTC
TRBJ2-5,.,.,TRBV10-3,CAISESTSRETQYF,TGTGCCATCAGTGAGTCGACAAGCCGGGAGACCCAGTACTTC
TRBJ1-2,.,.,TRBV5-1,CASSLGQETGYTF,TGCGCCAGCAGCTTGGGACAGGAAACTGGCTACACCTTC
TRBJ1-5,.,.,TRBV7-2,CASSFGGVSNQPQHF,TGTGCCAGCAGCTTTGGAGGGGTGAGCAATCAGCCCCAGCATTTT
TRBJ2-2,.,.,TRBV9,CASSPMTGELFF,TGTGCCAGCAGTCCTATGACCGGGGAGCTGTTTTTT
TRBJ2-2,few,TRBD1,TRBV5-1,CASSLDPGQGNTGELFF,TGCGCCAGCAGCCTGGACCCGGGACAGGGGAACACCGGGGAGCTGTTTTTT
TRBJ1-3,.,.,TRBV5-6,CASSTGGRGNTIYF,TGTGCCAGCAGCACGGGGGGAAGAGGAAACACCATATATTTT
TRBJ1-1,.,.,TRBV7-9,CASSLGHTREAFF,TGTGCCAGCAGCTTAGGGCACACCAGGGAAGCTTTCTTT
TRBJ2-7,.,TRBD1,TRBV27,CASSSTGASYEQYF,TGTGCCAGCAGCTCAACAGGGGCCTCCTACGAGCAGTACTTC
TRBJ1-2,.,.,TRBV7-9,CATQNRDSNYGYTF,TGTGCCACCCAGAACCGGGATTCTAACTATGGCTACACCTTC
TRBJ2-3,few,TRBD2,TRBV10-2,CASSFGLAGGPVDTQYF,TGCGCCAGCTCCTTTGGACTAGCGGGAGGGCCGGTGGATACGCAGTATTTT
TRBJ2-7,.,TRBD2,TRBV7-2,CASSRWGSGSNEQYF,TGTGCCAGCAGCCGTTGGGGTAGCGGGTCCAACGAGCAGTACTTC
TRBJ1-6,.,TRBD1,TRBV7-3,CASSGGTGETLHF,TGTGCCAGCAGCGGAGGGACAGGGGAAACCCTCCACTTT
TRBJ1-2,.,TRBD1,TRBV19,CASSLKGQGGNYGYTF,TGTGCCAGTAGCTTAAAAGGACAGGGGGGCAACTATGGCTACACCTTC
TRBJ1-2,.,.,TRBV9,CASSDALGADYDIGYGYTF,TGTGCCAGCAGCGACGCCTTAGGGGCAGATTATGACATAGGGTATGGCTACACCTTC
TRBJ2-7,.,TRBD1,TRBV7-3,CASSARGQDYEQYF,TGTGCCAGCAGCGCTAGAGGACAGGACTACGAGCAGTACTTC
TRBJ2-7,.,TRBD2,TRBV29-1,CSVARGTRAEQYF,TGCAGCGTGGCCCGGGGGACTAGAGCCGAGCAGTACTTC
TRBJ1-2,.,TRBD1,TRBV6-5,CASSLQDRGYGYTF,TGTGCCAGCAGTCTTCAGGACAGGGGCTATGGCTACACCTTC
TRBJ1-2,.,TRBD1,TRBV5-4,CASSLSGGNYGYTF,TGTGCCAGCAGCTTATCAGGGGGCAACTATGGCTACACCTTC
TRBJ2-2,.,TRBD1,TRBV27,CASSLSSTGRYGELFF,TGTGCCAGCAGTTTATCATCGACAGGGCGGTACGGGGAGCTGTTTTTT
TRBJ2-3,.,TRBD1,TRBV27,CASSLRTGGSVRDGTDTQYF,TGTGCCAGCAGTTTAAGGACAGGGGGCTCGGTGCGGGATGGCACAGATACGCAGTATTTT
TRBJ2-7,.,TRBD1,TRBV9,CASSPQGILVYEQYF,TGTGCCAGCAGCCCACAGGGGATATTAGTCTACGAGCAGTACTTC
TRBJ1-3,.,TRBD1,TRBV18,CASSPRTGAGNTIYF,TGTGCCAGCTCACCGCGGACAGGGGCTGGAAACACCATATATTTT
TRBJ2-7,once,.,TRBV9,CASSVGVQGWTYEQYF,TGTGCCAGCAGCGTAGGAGTCCAGGGGTGGACCTACGAGCAGTACTTC
TRBJ2-4,few,TRBD2,TRBV5-1,CASSSSGRGNIQYF,TGCGCCAGCAGCTCTAGCGGGAGGGGGAACATTCAGTACTTC
TRBJ2-2,.,TRBD2,TRBV28,CASRGDGLAVANTGELFF,TGTGCCAGCAGGGGCGACGGACTAGCCGTCGCGAACACCGGGGAGCTGTTTTTT
TRBJ2-1,.,.,TRBV18,CASCLPGHRSYNEQFF,TGTGCCAGCTGTCTACCGGGACACCGCTCCTACAATGAGCAGTTCTTC
TRBJ1-1,once,.,TRBV18,CASSPTGTGAFF,TGTGCCAGCTCACCCACAGGGACGGGAGCTTTCTTT
TRBJ2-1,few,.,TRBV7-2,CASSLDSGNYNEQFF,TGTGCCAGCAGCTTAGACTCGGGTAACTACAATGAGCAGTTCTTC
TRBJ1-2,.,TRBD1,TRBV3-1/TRBV3-2,CASSQDRGQYNYGYTF,TGTGCCAGCAGCCAAGACCGGGGACAGTATAACTATGGCTACACCTTC
TRBJ2-1,once,TRBD2,TRBV15,CATSRRGGLAPYNEQFF,TGTGCCACCAGCAGAAGGGGGGGACTAGCGCCATACAATGAGCAGTTCTTC
TRBJ2-1,.,.,TRBV6-5,CASSLTGGHEQFF,TGTGCCAGCAGCCTTACCGGGGGTCATGAGCAGTTCTTC
TRBJ2-2,once,TRBD2,TRBV5-8,CASSLGLATGELFF,TGTGCCAGCAGCCTAGGACTAGCGACCGGGGAGCTGTTTTTT
TRBJ1-3,.,.,TRBV6-6,CASSEAGNTIYF,TGTGCCAGCAGTGAGGCAGGAAACACCATATATTTT
TRBJ1-2,.,.,TRBV5-1,CASSKLWALGYGYTF,TGCGCCAGCAGCAAATTGTGGGCGTTGGGCTATGGCTACACCTTC
TRBJ1-1,.,.,TRBV5-6,CASSAGSTEAFF,TGTGCCAGCAGCGCCGGTAGTACTGAAGCTTTCTTT
TRBJ2-7,.,.,TRBV7-6,CASSLDTGSSYEQYF,TGTGCCAGCAGCTTAGATACAGGGAGCTCCTACGAGCAGTACTTC
TRBJ2-7,.,.,TRBV2,CASSEGSSFGVEQYF,TGTGCCAGCAGTGAAGGGAGTAGCTTCGGGGTCGAGCAGTACTTC
TRBJ1-1,.,.,TRBV2,CASSELGSTEAFF,TGTGCCAGCAGTGAGCTGGGGAGCACTGAAGCTTTCTTT
TRBJ2-3,.,.,TRBV21-1,CASSKNRAIRVVTDTQYF,TGTGCCAGCAGCAAAAACAGGGCGATCCGAGTAGTCACAGATACGCAGTATTTT
TRBJ2-1,.,TRBD1,TRBV5-1,CASSLVGGYRGDAGEQFF,TGCGCCAGCAGCTTGGTAGGGGGCTACCGGGGCGATGCGGGTGAGCAGTTCTTC
TRBJ1-2,once,.,TRBV9,CASSVAQGNYGYTF,TGTGCCAGCAGCGTAGCTCAGGGGAACTATGGCTACACCTTC
TRBJ1-1,once,TRBD1,TRBV19,CASRDRGLTEAFF,TGTGCAAGTCGGGACAGGGGGCTTACTGAAGCTTTCTTT
TRBJ2-1,once,TRBD2,TRBV3-1/TRBV3-2,CASSLQGTSIYEQFF,TGTGCCAGCAGTCTCCAAGGGACTAGCATATATGAGCAGTTCTTC
TRBJ1-2,.,TRBD1,TRBV6-5,CASSYSRDRTTGYTF,TGTGCCAGCAGTTACTCCCGGGACAGGACCACTGGCTACACCTTC
TRBJ1-2,.,TRBD1,TRBV4-3,CASSPGQGANYGYTF,TGCGCCAGCAGCCCGGGACAGGGCGCGAACTATGGCTACACCTTC
TRBJ1-5,.,TRBD1,TRBV24-1,CATSDDRGWQPQHF,TGTGCCACCAGTGACGACAGGGGATGGCAGCCCCAGCATTTT